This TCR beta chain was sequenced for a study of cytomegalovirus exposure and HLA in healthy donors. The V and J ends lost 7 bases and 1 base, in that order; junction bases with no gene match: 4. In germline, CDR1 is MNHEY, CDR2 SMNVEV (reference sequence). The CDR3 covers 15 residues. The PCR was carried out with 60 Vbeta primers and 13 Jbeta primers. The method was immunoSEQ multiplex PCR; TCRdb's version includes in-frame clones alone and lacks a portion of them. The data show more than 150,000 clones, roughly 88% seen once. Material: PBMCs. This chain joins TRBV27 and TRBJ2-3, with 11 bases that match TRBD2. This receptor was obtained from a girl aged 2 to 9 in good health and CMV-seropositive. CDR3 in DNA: TGTGCCAGCACCCAACTAGCGGGAGGCACAGATACGCAGTATTTT. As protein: CASTQLAGGTDTQYF.